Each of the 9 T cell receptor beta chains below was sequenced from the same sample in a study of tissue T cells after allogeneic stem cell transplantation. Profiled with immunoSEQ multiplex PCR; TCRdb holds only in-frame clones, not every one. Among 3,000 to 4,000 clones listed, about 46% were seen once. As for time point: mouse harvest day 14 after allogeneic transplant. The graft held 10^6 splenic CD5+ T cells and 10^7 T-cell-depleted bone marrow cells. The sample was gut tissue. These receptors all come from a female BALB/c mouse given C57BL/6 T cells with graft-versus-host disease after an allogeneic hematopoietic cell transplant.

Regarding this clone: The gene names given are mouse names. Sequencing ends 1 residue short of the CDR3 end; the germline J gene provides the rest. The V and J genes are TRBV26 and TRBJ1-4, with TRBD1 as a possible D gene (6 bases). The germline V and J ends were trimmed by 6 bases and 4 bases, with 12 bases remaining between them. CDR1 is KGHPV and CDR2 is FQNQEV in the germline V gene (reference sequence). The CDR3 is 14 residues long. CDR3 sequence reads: CASSPGQVNERLFF. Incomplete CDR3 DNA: TGTGCCAGCAGCCCGGGACAAGTCAACGAAAGATTATTT.

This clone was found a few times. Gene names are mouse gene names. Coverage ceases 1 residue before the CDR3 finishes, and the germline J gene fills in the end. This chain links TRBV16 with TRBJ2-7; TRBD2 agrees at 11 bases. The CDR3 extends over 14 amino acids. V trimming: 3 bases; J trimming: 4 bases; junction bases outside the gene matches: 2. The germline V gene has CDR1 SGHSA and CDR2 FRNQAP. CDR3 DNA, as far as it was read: TGTGCAAGCAGCTTGACTGGGGGGGGGTATGAACAGTAC. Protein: CASSLTGGGYEQY. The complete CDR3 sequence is CASSLTGGGYEQYF.

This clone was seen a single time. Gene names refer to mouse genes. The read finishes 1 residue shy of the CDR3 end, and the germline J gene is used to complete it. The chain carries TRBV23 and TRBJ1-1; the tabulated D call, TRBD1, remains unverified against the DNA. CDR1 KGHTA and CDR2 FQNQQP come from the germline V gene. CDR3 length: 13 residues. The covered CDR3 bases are TGCTCCAGCAGTCTCGGACAAAACACAGAAGTCTTC. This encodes CSSSLGQNTEVF. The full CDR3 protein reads CSSSLGQNTEVFF.

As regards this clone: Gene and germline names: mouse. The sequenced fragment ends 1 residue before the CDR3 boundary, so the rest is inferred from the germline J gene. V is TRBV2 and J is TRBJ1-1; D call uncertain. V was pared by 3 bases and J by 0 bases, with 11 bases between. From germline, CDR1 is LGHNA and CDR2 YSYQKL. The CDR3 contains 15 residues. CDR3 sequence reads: CASSQMGTANTEVFF. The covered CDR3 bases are TGTGCCAGCAGCCAGATGGGTACAGCAAACACAGAAGTCTTC.

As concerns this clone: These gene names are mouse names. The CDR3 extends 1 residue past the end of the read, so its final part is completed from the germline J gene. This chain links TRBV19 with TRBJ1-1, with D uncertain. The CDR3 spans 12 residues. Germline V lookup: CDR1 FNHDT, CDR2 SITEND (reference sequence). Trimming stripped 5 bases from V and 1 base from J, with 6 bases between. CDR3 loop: CASRPVNTEVFF. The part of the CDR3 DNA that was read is TGTGCCAGCAGACCAGTAAACACAGAAGTCTTC.

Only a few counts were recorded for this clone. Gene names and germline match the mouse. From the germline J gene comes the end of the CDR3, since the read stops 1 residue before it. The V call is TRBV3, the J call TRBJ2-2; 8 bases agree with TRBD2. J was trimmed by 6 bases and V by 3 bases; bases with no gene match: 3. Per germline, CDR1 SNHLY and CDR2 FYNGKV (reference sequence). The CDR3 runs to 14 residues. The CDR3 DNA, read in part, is TGTGCCAGCAGCTTGGCTGGGGGGTCCGGGCAGCTCTAC. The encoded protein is CASSLAGGSGQLY. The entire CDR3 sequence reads CASSLAGGSGQLYF.

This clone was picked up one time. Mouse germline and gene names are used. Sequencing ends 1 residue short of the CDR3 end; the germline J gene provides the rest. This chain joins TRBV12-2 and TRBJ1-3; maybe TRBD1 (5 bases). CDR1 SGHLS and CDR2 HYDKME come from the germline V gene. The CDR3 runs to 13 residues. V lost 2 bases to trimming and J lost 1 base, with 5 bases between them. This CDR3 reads CASSRGSGNTLYF. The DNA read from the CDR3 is TGTGCCAGCTCTCGGGGGTCTGGAAATACGCTCTAT.

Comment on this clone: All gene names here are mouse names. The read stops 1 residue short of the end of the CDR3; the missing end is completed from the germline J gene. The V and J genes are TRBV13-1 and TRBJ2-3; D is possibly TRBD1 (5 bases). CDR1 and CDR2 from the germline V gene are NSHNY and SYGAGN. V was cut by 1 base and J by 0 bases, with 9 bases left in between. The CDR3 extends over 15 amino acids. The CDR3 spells CASSDQGHSAETLYF. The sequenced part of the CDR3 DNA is TGTGCCAGCAGTGATCAGGGCCATAGTGCAGAAACGCTGTAT.

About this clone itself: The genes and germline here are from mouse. The covered CDR3 bases are TGTGCCAGCTCTCCCTCGGGACAGTCCAACGAAAGATTATTT. Its translation: CASSPSGQSNERLF. The whole CDR3 protein is CASSPSGQSNERLFF. This rearrangement joins TRBV12-2 to TRBJ1-4, with 7 positions matching TRBD1. The read falls 1 residue short of the CDR3 end, and the missing part is taken from the germline J gene. The ends lost 2 bases at V and 2 bases at J; junction bases unmatched: 4. Germline CDR1 reads SGHLS; CDR2 reads HYDKME. The CDR3 has 15 residues. Full variable domain (outside the CDR3, taken from reference TRBV12-2 and TRBJ1-4): NSGVVQSPRYIIKGKGERSILKCIPISGHLSVAWYQQTQGQELKFFIQHYDKMERDKGNLPSRFSVQQFDDYHSEMNMSALELEDSAVYFCASSPSGQSNERLFFGHGTKLSVL.